This TCR beta chain was captured in a study of regulatory T cells in long-lasting Graves disease (dated by TCRdb to the early 2020s). Study-wide context: Persistent Graves' disease was defined as persistently positive TSH receptor autoantibodies together with antithyroid drug treatment for over 5 years. In the clinical cohort, patients with persistent Graves' disease had used antithyroid drugs for an average of about 10 years. Patients with persistent Graves' disease were compared with patients with newly diagnosed Graves' disease using TCR sequencing and RNA sequencing of peripheral blood. The study was conducted in China and was registered as a clinical trial. TCR sequencing covered roughly 13 persistent and some 20 newly diagnosed Graves' disease patients, about 35 samples in total.

The library was prepared using multiplex PCR. Sequencing took place on an Illumina HiSeq 4000. TCR beta libraries were built with iRepertoire HTBI primers and Arm-PCR amplification of CDR3 regions. Gel purification was performed on PCR products prior to sequencing. Per the authors' processing: Across samples, around 58 TRBV and roughly 15 TRBJ segments were identified and used for gene usage analysis of CDR3 amino acid clonotypes. Filtered high-quality paired reads were merged into contigs using COPE and FqMerger. Contigs were aligned with BLAST to IMGT TRBV, TRBD and TRBJ reference genes, and CDR3 was defined per IMGT. Any clonotype with a frequency above 0.1% was counted as a highly expanded clone. Shannon entropy was used to measure repertoire diversity, and the Gini coefficient was used to measure V-J evenness. A clonotype was considered public if more than one individual shared it. The public reads were reprocessed in TCRdb via fastp at Q25 and MiXCR, keeping in-frame beta chains. A single entry per CDR3 protein holds the most common genes and DNA from its merged rows. TCRdb's processing, not the authors', yielded these V and J calls. Across this sample there are 350,000 to 450,000 distinct CDR3 sequences, with about 23% seen only once. The top ten clones comprise 28% of the sample.

CDR3 length: 15 amino acids, cysteine to phenylalanine. Just CDR3 DNA is preserved here, 45 bases in frame from base 1. The CDR1 and CDR2 encoded by the germline V gene are ENHRY and SYGVKD. The junction shows trimming of 3 bases on V and 3 bases on J, plus 12 bases between the germline ends. Broader findings and caveats from the paper: More public clonotypes were shared among persistent patients (roughly 2,700) than among newly diagnosed patients (approximately 1,000). The authors noted that the small sample size was a limitation that may lower accuracy. Persistent Graves' disease patients showed lower TCR Shannon entropy and fewer highly expanded clones than newly diagnosed patients, suggesting clonal expansion. Because the primary lesion, thyroid tissue, could not be accessed, the study looked at peripheral blood alone. Preferential use of TRBV28, TRBJ1-2 and TRBJ2-5 was observed in persistent disease, whereas TRBV20-1 and TRBJ2-1 were favored in newly diagnosed disease. Sequencing and analysis were limited to the TCR beta chain.

The sample holds a few counts of this clonotype. Its antigen has not been determined. No clone much larger than this one lies a single base away; base qualities are absent. In light of the paper, this sample's time point label describes: persistent/refractory GD, antithyroid drugs over 5 years with positive TRAb. For both TCR sequencing and RNA sequencing, RNA was extracted from PBMCs using TRIzol. The diagnosis of Graves' disease was made according to American Thyroid Association guidelines. The patients came from an endocrinology department in Xi'an, China. Each patient gave approximately 9.7 milliliters of peripheral blood, collected in an EDTA anticoagulant tube. PBMCs were isolated by Ficoll Paque Plus density gradient separation without further T cell sorting. An Agilent 2100 Bioanalyzer and agarose gel were used to check RNA quality, while a NanoDrop 2000 measured RNA concentration.

The sample was peripheral blood mononuclear cells (PBMCs), taken when the disease was refractory, from a patient treated with antithyroid drugs. This TCR came from a woman in her 40s with Graves disease. Donor details come from another sample of the same person, matched by shared clones. The sequence links TRBV10-3 to TRBJ1-5; no D gene can be assigned with confidence. In nucleotides, the sequence is TGTGCCATCAGTGACAGATTAACAGTCAATCAGCCCCAGCATTTT. It codes for CAISDRLTVNQPQHF.